This T cell receptor beta chain was sequenced in a study of blood T cell repertoires in COVID-19. Produced via immunoSEQ multiplex PCR; TCRdb's table is partial and in-frame only. This table holds 85,000 to 130,000 clones, roughly 80% found once. The length of the CDR3 is 17 residues. Deletions cut 7 bases from V and 5 bases from J, with 22 bases between. Germline V gene sequence: CDR1 SGDLS, CDR2 YYNGEE. V and J are TRBV9 and TRBJ2-6; D is perhaps TRBD1 (6 bases). The sequence was obtained from a woman older than 75 with active or convalescent COVID-19. The sample comprised peripheral blood. The CDR3 nucleotides read TGTGCCAGCTGGGGGACCGGGACATCCCCTTGGGCCAACGTCCTGACTTTC. Protein sequence: CASWGTGTSPWANVLTF.